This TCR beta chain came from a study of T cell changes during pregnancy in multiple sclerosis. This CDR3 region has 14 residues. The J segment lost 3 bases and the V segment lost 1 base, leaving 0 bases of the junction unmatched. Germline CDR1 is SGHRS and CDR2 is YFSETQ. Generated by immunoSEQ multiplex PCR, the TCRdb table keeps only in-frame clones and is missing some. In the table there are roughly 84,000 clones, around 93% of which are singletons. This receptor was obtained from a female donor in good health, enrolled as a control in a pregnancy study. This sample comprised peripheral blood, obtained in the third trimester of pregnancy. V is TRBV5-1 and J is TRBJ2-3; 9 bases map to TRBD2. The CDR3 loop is CASSLTSGTDTQYF. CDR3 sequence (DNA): TGCGCCAGCAGCTTGACTAGCGGGACAGATACGCAGTATTTT.